The 30 T cell receptor beta chains in this list originate from one sample, sequenced in a study of blood T cell repertoires in COVID-19. The table came from immunoSEQ multiplex PCR; TCRdb's copy has only in-frame clones and leaves some out. Of 200,000 to 250,000 clones listed, around 89% are singletons. Sequencing was done on a sample of peripheral blood. The receptor set was obtained from a man aged 25-45 years with COVID-19, enrolled during active disease.

The chain is built from TRBV25-1 and TRBJ1-2; 7 nucleotides line up with TRBD1. CDR3 length equals 16 residues. Germline values: CDR1 MGHDK, CDR2 SYGVNS. After removal of 5 bases from V and 8 bases from J, the junction contained 17 bases not matched to a gene. CDR3 nucleotide sequence: TGTGCCAGCAGTCCCGATCCGCCGACAGGGACTAGAGGCTACACCTTC. Protein: CASSPDPPTGTRGYTF.

The V and J genes are TRBV6-5 and TRBJ2-1; D not certain. The length of the CDR3 is 13 residues. The germline CDR1 and CDR2 sequences are MNHEY and SVGAGI. The CDR3 loop reads CPNPKTLADEQFF. The CDR3 DNA sequence: TGTCCCAACCCGAAGACGCTCGCGGATGAGCAGTTCTTC.

The V call is TRBV19, the J call TRBJ2-1, with D tentatively TRBD1 (6 bases). This CDR3 spans 16 amino acids. CDR1 and CDR2 (germline): LNHDA, SQIVND (reference sequence). V was trimmed by 4 bases and J by 9 bases, leaving 22 bases between them. CDR3 sequence (DNA): TGTGCCAGTAGTACATACGGGACAACTGGGCGGAGTGAGCAGTTCTTC. Encoded protein: CASSTYGTTGRSEQFF.

Note on this clone: Different DNA sequences within this sample yield the same CDR3. The chain uses TRBV30 and TRBJ1-3; TRBD1 aligns across 10 bases. This CDR3 contains 15 residues. CDR1 is GTSNPN, CDR2 SVGIG, per germline (reference sequence). Germline trimming cut 2 bases from V and 2 bases from J; bases unmatched to any gene: 3. The CDR3 reads CAWSPGQGAGNTIYF. Written as DNA, the CDR3 is TGTGCCTGGAGTCCAGGACAGGGGGCTGGAAACACCATATATTTT.

V is TRBV6-6 and J is TRBJ1-1; D may be TRBD1 (5 bases). The CDR3 sequence is 15 residues long. V dropped 2 bases and J dropped 4 bases, with 14 bases sitting between them. Per germline, CDR1 MNHNY and CDR2 SVGAGI (reference sequence). CDR3 region: CASSYPETVFTEAFF. In DNA, the CDR3 is TGTGCCAGCAGTTACCCCGAGACAGTTTTCACTGAAGCTTTCTTT.

This clone has a single count. The chain combines TRBV7-3 with TRBJ2-2, with 11 bases matching TRBD2. CDR1 and CDR2 (germline): SGHTA, FQGTGA. The CDR3 sequence is 19 residues long. The ends lost 5 bases at V and 0 bases at J; junction bases unmatched: 11. CDR3 loop: CASSPPRLAGGPNTGELFF. CDR3 DNA sequence: TGTGCCAGCAGCCCACCTCGGCTAGCGGGGGGACCGAACACCGGGGAGCTGTTTTTT. Filled out from reference TRBV7-3 and TRBJ2-2, the complete variable domain reads GAGVSQTPSNKVTEKGKYVELRCDPISGHTALYWYRQSLGQGPEFLIYFQGTGAADDSGLPNDRFFAVRPEGSVSTLKIQRTERGDSAVYLCASSPPRLAGGPNTGELFFGEGSRLTVL.

The chain couples TRBV7-2 to TRBJ2-1; 8 nucleotides match TRBD2. Germline CDR1 and CDR2: SGHTA and FQGNSA. This CDR3 contains 13 residues. With V trimmed by 4 bases and J by 9 bases, 5 bases remained unmatched. CDR3 protein: CASSSQREIEQFF. In nucleotides, the CDR3 is TGTGCCAGCAGCTCCCAGCGGGAGATTGAGCAGTTCTTC.

The chain joins TRBV24-1 to TRBJ2-1; 8 bases are a match to TRBD1. Looked up from germline, CDR1 is KGHDR and CDR2 is SFDVKD. The CDR3 runs to 15 residues. V dropped 4 bases and J dropped 3; count of bases not matched to a gene: 4. Here the CDR3 reads CATSDPGQGYNEQFF. DNA of the CDR3: TGTGCCACCAGTGACCCCGGACAGGGCTACAATGAGCAGTTCTTC.

The chain has TRBV6-5 and TRBJ2-1, with 9 bases fitting TRBD2. Losses at the gene ends were 5 bases for V and 2 bases for J; bases not matched to a gene: 4. This CDR3 is 15 amino acids long. The V gene's germline CDR1 is MNHEY and CDR2 SVGAGI. Here the CDR3 DNA reads TGTGCCAGCAGTCTAGCGGGGCAACCCTACAATGAGCAGTTCTTC. Translation gives CASSLAGQPYNEQFF.

This clone appeared a single time. V is TRBV18 and J is TRBJ2-1; D call uncertain. Germline V gene sequence: CDR1 KGHSH, CDR2 LQKENI. There are 13 residues in the CDR3. Trimming cost V 4 bases and J 6 bases, with 10 bases left between them. This chain's CDR3 is CASSLIRVNEQFF. Written as DNA, the CDR3 is TGTGCCAGCTCACTCATACGCGTCAATGAGCAGTTCTTC.

The count of this clone is one. The chain recombines TRBV7-2 with TRBJ1-1; 7 nucleotides match TRBD1. V gave up 1 base and J gave up 11 bases; unmatched junction bases: 7. Germline CDR1 and CDR2: SGHTA and FQGNSA. The CDR3 covers 13 residues. CDR3 residues: CASSLGSGGEAFF. Here the CDR3 DNA reads TGTGCCAGCAGCTTAGGGTCAGGGGGTGAGGCTTTCTTT.

This clone appeared a single time. This chain links TRBV7-2 with TRBJ2-3; a weak D match, TRBD2 (6 bases). The CDR3 has 15 amino acids. CDR1 is SGHTA, CDR2 FQGNSA, per germline. Trimming shortened V by 1 base and J by 1 base, and 9 bases separated the two germline ends. The CDR3 DNA reads as TGTGCCAGCAGCTTAGACGGAGGGGGCACAGATACGCAGTATTTT. Amino acids: CASSLDGGGTDTQYF.

The gene calls are TRBV4-2 and TRBJ1-1; 7 nucleotides align to TRBD1. The CDR3 consists of 17 residues. Per germline, CDR1 LGHNA and CDR2 YNFKEQ. V lost 0 bases, J lost 10 bases, and 17 bases stayed unmatched. CDR3 bases: TGTGCCAGCAGCCAAGAAATAGCGACCCAGGACAGGCGAGGAGCTTTCTTT. It yields the protein CASSQEIATQDRRGAFF.

This clone showed up just once. The CDR3 coding sequence is TGCAGCGTTGTAAGACAGGGGGACTACACCTTC. Residues: CSVVRQGDYTF. This sequence joins TRBV29-1 and TRBJ1-2; 9 bases align to TRBD1. Germline assignment: CDR1 SQVTM and CDR2 ANQGSEA. The CDR3 length is 11 residues. The ends lost 4 bases at V and 10 bases at J; junction bases unmatched: 4.

The chain recombines TRBV9 with TRBJ1-2; 8 nucleotides agree with TRBD1. In germline, CDR1 is SGDLS, CDR2 YYNGEE. J was trimmed by 8 bases and V by 4 bases; bases with no gene match: 7. This CDR3 comprises 13 residues. CDR3 coding DNA: TGTGCCAGCAGCTTGCAGGGGGCTTGGGGCTACACCTTC. Protein sequence: CASSLQGAWGYTF.

The chain carries TRBV5-1 and TRBJ2-6; unclear D gene. CDR1 and CDR2 (germline): SGHRS, YFSETQ. V was shortened by 0 bases and J by 2 bases, with 9 bases between the two germline ends. CDR3 length: 16 residues. The CDR3 sequence is CASSLGGSPGANVLTF. CDR3 DNA: TGCGCCAGCAGCTTGGGCGGCAGCCCTGGGGCCAACGTCCTGACTTTC. Complete variable domain (other parts from reference TRBV5-1 and TRBJ2-6): KAGVTQTPRYLIKTRGQQVTLSCSPISGHRSVSWYQQTPGQGLQFLFEYFSETQRNKGNFPGRFSGRQFSNSRSEMNVSTLELGDSALYLCASSLGGSPGANVLTFGAGSRLTVL.

This rearrangement joins TRBV6-5 to TRBJ1-1, with D perhaps TRBD1 (6 bases). The CDR3 has 14 amino acids. CDR1 MNHEY and CDR2 SVGAGI come from the germline V gene. Trimming removed 8 bases at V and 4 bases at J, with 17 bases between. The CDR3 nucleotides read TGTGCCAGCCATCCACAGGGCAGGAGCACTGAAGCTTTCTTT. Protein sequence: CASHPQGRSTEAFF.

This chain links TRBV5-1 with TRBJ1-4; D unresolved. Deletions cut 3 bases from V and 11 bases from J, with 11 bases between. This CDR3 has 12 amino acids. The germline V gene has CDR1 SGHRS and CDR2 YFSETQ. The CDR3 is CASSSSLDKLFF. CDR3 nucleotide sequence: TGCGCCAGCAGCTCCTCCCTAGATAAACTGTTTTTT.

This clone was detected only once. The gene calls are TRBV18 and TRBJ2-7; D unclear. The CDR3 totals 14 residues. V was shortened by 2 bases and J by 2 bases, with 10 bases between the two germline ends. Germline V lookup: CDR1 KGHSH, CDR2 LQKENI. CDR3: CASSPGTAAYEQYF. The CDR3 DNA sequence: TGTGCCAGCTCACCAGGTACAGCTGCCTACGAGCAGTACTTC.

The chain employs TRBV18 and TRBJ2-4, with 7 bases lining up with TRBD2. This CDR3 contains 16 residues. Per germline, CDR1 KGHSH and CDR2 LQKENI. V was pared by 3 bases and J by 4 bases, with 9 bases of the junction left unmatched. CDR3 nucleotide sequence: TGTGCCAGCTCACCGACCGGCGGGGGTTATAAAAACATTCAGTACTTC. Protein: CASSPTGGGYKNIQYF.

This chain joins TRBV29-1 and TRBJ2-1; the D is unclear. V was pared by 3 bases and J by 9 bases, with 12 bases between. This CDR3 has 12 residues. Germline CDR1 SQVTM, CDR2 ANQGSEA. The CDR3 protein is CSVDTHFGEQFF. DNA for the CDR3: TGCAGCGTTGATACTCATTTCGGTGAGCAGTTCTTC.

This chain joins TRBV6-6 and TRBJ2-1; TRBD2 matches at 13 bases. CDR3 length: 15 residues. Germline values: CDR1 MNHNY, CDR2 SVGAGI (reference sequence). V gave up 2 bases and J gave up 8 bases; unmatched junction bases: 3. The CDR3 DNA sequence: TGTGCCAGCAGTTACGGACTAGCGGGAGTGGATGAGCAGTTCTTC. Translated, it gives CASSYGLAGVDEQFF.

This sequence joins TRBV5-1 and TRBJ1-1, with TRBD1 as a possible D gene (6 bases). Germline CDR1 is SGHRS and CDR2 is YFSETQ. There are 14 residues in the CDR3. The V and J ends lost 4 bases and 8 bases respectively, with 18 bases between them. For the CDR3, the DNA is TGCGCCAGCAGCACCGAGGGAGGGGGAGCGGAAGCTTTCTTT. Translating it yields CASSTEGGGAEAFF.

This clone was counted a few times. The chain joins TRBV19 to TRBJ1-5, with D hard to call. The CDR3 extends over 15 amino acids. Trimming removed 3 bases at V and 3 bases at J, with 12 bases between. The V gene's germline CDR1 is LNHDA and CDR2 SQIVND (reference sequence). CDR3 bases: TGTGCCAGTAGTATTCTTGTCGGTTCCAATCAGCCCCAGCATTTT. Residues: CASSILVGSNQPQHF.

CDR3 DNA sequence: TGTGCCAGTCTCAGAGGGGGGATGGGGACAGGACATCCCTACGAGCAGTACTTC. Protein sequence: CASLRGGMGTGHPYEQYF. The gene calls are TRBV18 and TRBJ2-7, with 8 bases identical to TRBD1. Germline lookup yields CDR1 KGHSH and CDR2 LQKENI. CDR3 length: 18 amino acids. The ends lost 9 bases at V and 2 bases at J; junction bases unmatched: 21.

V and J are TRBV5-4 and TRBJ2-1; a weak D match, TRBD2 (6 bases). The CDR3 extends over 13 amino acids. Germline V gene sequence: CDR1 SGHNT, CDR2 YYREEE (reference sequence). V dropped 5 bases and J dropped 3 bases, with 9 bases sitting between them. Here the CDR3 DNA reads TGTGCCAGCAGGCCAGCGGGCTACAATGAGCAGTTCTTC. Amino acid sequence: CASRPAGYNEQFF.

With regard to this clone: Other DNA sequences in the sample encode the same CDR3. The gene calls are TRBV5-1 and TRBJ2-7; TRBD1 matches 7 bases. Germline trimming cut 0 bases from V and 4 bases from J; bases unmatched to any gene: 4. Per germline, CDR1 SGHRS and CDR2 YFSETQ. The CDR3 has 14 residues. Here the CDR3 reads CASSLGGGGYEQYF. CDR3 nucleotides: TGCGCCAGCAGCTTGGGAGGGGGCGGGTACGAGCAGTACTTC.

The gene calls are TRBV6-5 and TRBJ1-2; no firm D call. From germline, CDR1 is MNHEY and CDR2 SVGAGI. The V gene lost 8 bases and the J gene lost 4 bases, with 14 bases spanning the gap. This CDR3 spans 13 amino acids. The CDR3 reads CASSPDWTYGYTF. CDR3 in DNA: TGTGCCAGCTCACCGGACTGGACCTATGGCTACACCTTC.

CDR3 DNA: TGTGCCAGCAGCCAAGGGCCCAGCGGGGGGTCCCGTGAGCTGTTTTTT. Protein: CASSQGPSGGSRELFF. The chain carries TRBV14 and TRBJ2-2; TRBD2 aligns across 9 bases. V was clipped by 1 base and J by 11 bases; unmatched bases: 11. CDR3 length equals 16 residues. Per the germline V gene, CDR1 is SGHDN and CDR2 is FVKESK.

The chain joins TRBV24-1 to TRBJ1-2, with D possibly being TRBD1 (6 bases). Trimming took off 0 bases at V and 5 bases at J, with 9 bases between the two ends. The CDR3 spans 14 residues. Germline CDR1 is KGHDR and CDR2 is SFDVKD. CDR3 in amino acids: CATSDLRTGYGYTF. The CDR3 DNA reads TGTGCCACCAGTGATTTGAGAACAGGGTATGGCTACACCTTC.